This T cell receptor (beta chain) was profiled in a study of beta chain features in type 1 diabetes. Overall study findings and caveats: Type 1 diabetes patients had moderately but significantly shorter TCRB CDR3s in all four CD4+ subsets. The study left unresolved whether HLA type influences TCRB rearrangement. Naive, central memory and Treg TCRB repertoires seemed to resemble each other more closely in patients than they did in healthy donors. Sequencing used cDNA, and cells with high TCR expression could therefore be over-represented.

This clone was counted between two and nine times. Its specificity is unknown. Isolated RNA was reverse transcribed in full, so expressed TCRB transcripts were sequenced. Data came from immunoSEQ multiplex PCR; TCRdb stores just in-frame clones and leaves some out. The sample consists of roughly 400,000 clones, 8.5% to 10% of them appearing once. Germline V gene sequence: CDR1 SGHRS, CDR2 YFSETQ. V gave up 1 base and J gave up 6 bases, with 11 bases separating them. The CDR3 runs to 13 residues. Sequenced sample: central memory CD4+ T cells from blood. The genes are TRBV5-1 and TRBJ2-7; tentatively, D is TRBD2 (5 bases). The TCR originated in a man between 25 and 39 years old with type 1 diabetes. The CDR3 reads CASSLRLEGEQYF. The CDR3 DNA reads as TGCGCCAGCAGCTTGCGTCTAGAGGGCGAGCAGTACTTC. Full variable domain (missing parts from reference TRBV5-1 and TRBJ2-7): KAGVTQTPRYLIKTRGQQVTLSCSPISGHRSVSWYQQTPGQGLQFLFEYFSETQRNKGNFPGRFSGRQFSNSRSEMNVSTLELGDSALYLCASSLRLEGEQYFGPGTRLTVT.